This is a list of T cell receptor beta chains from one sample in a study of neoadjuvant anti-PD-1 for oral cavity cancer. Only in-frame clones appear in the TCRdb table, and some are missing; sequencing was by immunoSEQ multiplex PCR. The table lists more than 30,000 clones, more than 35% of them singletons, with approximately 15% in the top ten. Material: tumor tissue, obtained after nivolumab (anti-PD-1) treatment. The source is a person between 35 and 79 years old with oral cavity squamous cell carcinoma. Both conserved end residues are part of each CDR3. The D gene is left open where the match is weak. Clone sizes are given selectively: once, few, many, or a class where the clone is expanded.

TRBV5-6	TRBJ1-2	few	TRBD1	CASSSDRVRDGYTF	TGTGCCAGCAGCAGTGACAGGGTAAGGGATGGCTACACCTTC
TRBV7-9	TRBJ1-4	.	.	CASSTPSGYNEKLFF	TGTGCCAGCAGCACACCATCAGGATATAATGAAAAACTGTTTTTT
TRBV25-1	TRBJ2-1	.	.	CASTDKRRGNEQFF	TGTGCCAGCACGGACAAAAGGCGAGGCAATGAGCAGTTCTTC
TRBV19	TRBJ1-3	once	.	CASSHRTGNTIYF	TGTGCCAGTAGCCACAGGACAGGAAACACCATATATTTT
TRBV5-1	TRBJ1-1	.	.	CASSLASANTEAFF	TGCGCCAGCAGCTTGGCCTCGGCAAACACTGAAGCTTTCTTT
TRBV28	TRBJ1-5	few	.	CASSGTKVSNQPQHF	TGTGCCAGCAGTGGAACTAAAGTTAGCAATCAGCCCCAGCATTTT
TRBV5-1	TRBJ2-2	.	TRBD1	CASSWSTGGNTGELFF	TGCGCCAGCAGCTGGTCCACAGGGGGCAACACCGGGGAGCTGTTTTTT
TRBV5-6	TRBJ2-2	.	TRBD2	CASSLRLAGANTGELFF	TGTGCCAGCAGCTTGAGACTAGCGGGGGCGAACACCGGGGAGCTGTTTTTT
TRBV5-5	TRBJ2-5	large	TRBD1	CASSRGQARETQYF	TGTGCCAGCAGCCGGGGACAGGCGCGAGAGACCCAGTACTTC
TRBV9	TRBJ2-2	few	.	CASSGPGAGELFF	TGTGCCAGCAGCGGACCCGGTGCCGGGGAGCTGTTTTTT
TRBV27	TRBJ2-7	many	TRBD1	CASSQTGARYEQYF	TGTGCCAGCAGTCAGACAGGGGCTCGCTACGAGCAGTACTTC